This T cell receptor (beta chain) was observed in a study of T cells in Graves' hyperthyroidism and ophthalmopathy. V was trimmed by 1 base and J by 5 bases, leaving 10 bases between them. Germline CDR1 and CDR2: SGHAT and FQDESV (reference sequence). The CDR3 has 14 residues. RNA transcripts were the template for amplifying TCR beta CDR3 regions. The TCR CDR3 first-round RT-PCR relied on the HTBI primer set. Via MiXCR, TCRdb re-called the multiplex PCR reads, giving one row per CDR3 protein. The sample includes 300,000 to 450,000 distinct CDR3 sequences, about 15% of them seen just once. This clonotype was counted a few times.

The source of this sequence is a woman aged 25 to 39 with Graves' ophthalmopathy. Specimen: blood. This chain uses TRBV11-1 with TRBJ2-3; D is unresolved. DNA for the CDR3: TGTGCCAGCAGCTTAGTTGGTTATAGAGATACGCAGTATTTT. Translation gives CASSLVGYRDTQYF.